A selection of T cell receptor beta chains follows, all from one sample in a study of T cells in Graves' hyperthyroidism and ophthalmopathy. TCRdb processed the multiplex PCR reads anew with MiXCR; each CDR3 protein has one entry. The table has 660,000 or so distinct CDR3 sequences, 45% seen once. Material for sequencing was peripheral blood or thyroid tissue (not recorded which). The receptors come from an adult man with Graves' disease, either hyperthyroidism or ophthalmopathy (not recorded which). CDR3s include the opening cysteine and the closing phenylalanine or tryptophan. The D gene is left open where the match is weak. Not all rows give a size; the values are once, few, many and, for expanded clones, a class.

clone_size,cdr3_length,d_call,j_call,v_call,cdr3_aa,cdr3_nt
-,14,-,TRBJ2-7,TRBV19,CASSILGGSYEQYF,TGTGCCAGTAGTATACTAGGGGGCTCCTACGAGCAGTACTTC
-,14,-,TRBJ1-3,TRBV20-1,CSASIGVTGNTIYF,TGCAGTGCTAGTATAGGGGTAACTGGAAACACCATATATTTT
-,14,TRBD1,TRBJ2-6,TRBV9,CASSVEGTGTVLTF,TGTGCCAGCAGCGTAGAAGGGACAGGCACCGTCCTGACTTTC
few,15,TRBD1,TRBJ1-6,TRBV6-5,CASRKTGLTNSPLHF,TGTGCCAGCAGAAAGACAGGGCTGACAAATTCACCCCTCCACTTT
-,15,TRBD2,TRBJ2-7,TRBV20-1,CSAKVSRGSSYEQYF,TGCAGTGCTAAAGTTTCGCGGGGGAGCTCCTACGAGCAGTACTTC
few,18,-,TRBJ1-6,TRBV6-5,CASSYSRGGALLNSPLHF,TGTGCCAGCAGTTACTCGAGGGGGGGCGCGTTGCTTAATTCACCCCTCCACTTT
many,15,TRBD1,TRBJ1-2,TRBV29-1,CSVEGSTGPNYGYTF,TGCAGCGTTGAAGGGTCGACAGGGCCTAACTATGGCTACACCTTC
many,14,-,TRBJ2-7,TRBV7-2,CASSFLGGMDEQYF,TGTGCCAGCAGCTTTCTAGGCGGGATGGACGAGCAGTACTTC
-,19,TRBD1,TRBJ2-6,TRBV5-1,CASSVNRRGLDSGANVLTF,TGCGCCAGCAGCGTCAACCGCAGGGGGCTAGACTCTGGGGCCAACGTCCTGACTTTC
-,14,TRBD1,TRBJ1-3,TRBV29-1,CSRAGQGSGNTIYF,TGCAGCCGTGCCGGACAGGGTTCTGGAAACACCATATATTTT
-,15,-,TRBJ2-7,TRBV5-1,CASSLRPDSSYEQYF,TGCGCCAGCAGCTTGCGTCCGGACTCCTCCTACGAGCAGTACTTC
-,15,TRBD1,TRBJ1-1,TRBV15,CATSSLTGVGTEAFF,TGTGCCACCAGCAGTCTCACAGGGGTAGGAACTGAAGCTTTCTTT